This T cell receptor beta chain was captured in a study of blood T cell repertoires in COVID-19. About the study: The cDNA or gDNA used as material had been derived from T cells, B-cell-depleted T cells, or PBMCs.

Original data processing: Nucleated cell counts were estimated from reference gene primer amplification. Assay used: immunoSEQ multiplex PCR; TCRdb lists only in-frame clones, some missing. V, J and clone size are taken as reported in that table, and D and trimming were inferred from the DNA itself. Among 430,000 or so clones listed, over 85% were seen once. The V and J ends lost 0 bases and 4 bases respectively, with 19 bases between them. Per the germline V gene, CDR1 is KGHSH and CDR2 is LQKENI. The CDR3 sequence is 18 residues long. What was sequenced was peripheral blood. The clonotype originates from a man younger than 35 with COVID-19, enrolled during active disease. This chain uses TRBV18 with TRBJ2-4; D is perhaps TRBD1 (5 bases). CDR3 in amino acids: CASSPPVAFTPGKNIQYF. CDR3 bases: TGTGCCAGCTCACCACCGGTCGCCTTCACTCCAGGGAAAAACATTCAGTACTTC.